What follows are 13 T cell receptor beta chains derived from one specimen sequenced in a study of cytomegalovirus exposure and HLA in healthy donors. The assay was immunoSEQ multiplex PCR, and TCRdb's table has in-frame clones only and misses some. The sample comprises fewer than 350,000 clones, 85% to 90% of which are singletons, and approximately 0.88% rests with the top ten. Sample: PBMCs. The origin of the receptors is a woman aged 18-29 years in good health and CMV-seronegative.

The chain carries TRBV5-6 and TRBJ1-1, with D unclear. The CDR3 covers 13 residues. Germline V gene data show CDR1 as SGHDT and CDR2 as YYEEEE. V gave up 2 bases and J gave up 0 bases, with 5 bases separating them. The CDR3 spells CASSFYVNTEAFF. The CDR3 region has the DNA TGTGCCAGCAGCTTTTATGTGAACACTGAAGCTTTCTTT.

The gene calls are TRBV19 and TRBJ2-3, with D unresolved. The germline V gene has CDR1 LNHDA and CDR2 SQIVND (reference sequence). The CDR3 loop spans 14 amino acids. Trimming removed 6 bases at V and 0 bases at J, with 10 bases between. CDR3 residues: CASRPLPSTDTQYF. The CDR3 bases are TGTGCCAGTAGACCACTACCTAGCACAGATACGCAGTATTTT.

This sequence joins TRBV19 and TRBJ2-4; 10 bases agree with TRBD2. Germline-derived CDR1 and CDR2 are LNHDA and SQIVND (reference sequence). This CDR3 is built from 17 residues. Trimming at V came to 2 bases and at J to 6 bases, leaving 10 bases not matched to a gene. CDR3: CASSISSGRAPLNIQYF. CDR3 DNA sequence: TGTGCCAGTAGTATATCAAGCGGGAGGGCCCCTCTAAACATTCAGTACTTC.

The V gene is TRBV15, the J gene TRBJ2-3, with D tentatively TRBD2 (6 bases). The CDR3 sequence is 13 residues long. Germline V gene data show CDR1 as LNHNV and CDR2 as YYDKDF (reference sequence). V was trimmed by 5 bases and J by 11 bases, leaving 17 bases between them. The CDR3 sequence is CATSGMIAELQYF. CDR3 bases: TGTGCCACCAGCGGAATGATAGCGGAATTGCAGTATTTT.

V usage is TRBV5-1 and J usage is TRBJ2-7; 10 bases are a match to TRBD2. The germline V gene encodes CDR1 SGHRS and CDR2 YFSETQ. The CDR3 loop spans 13 amino acids. Losses at the gene ends were 5 bases for V and 6 bases for J; bases not matched to a gene: 5. CDR3 nucleotides: TGCGCCAGCAGGCCGACTAGCGGGCTCGAGCAGTACTTC. Its translation is CASRPTSGLEQYF.

This chain connects TRBV5-1 to TRBJ2-5, with TRBD2 identical over 9 bases. V trimming: 6 bases; J trimming: 2 bases; junction bases outside the gene matches: 8. This CDR3 region has 15 residues. Germline V gene data show CDR1 as SGHRS and CDR2 as YFSETQ. The CDR3 region is CASNRLAAKQETQYF. The CDR3 nucleotides read TGCGCCAGCAACCGACTAGCGGCGAAGCAAGAGACCCAGTACTTC.

The chain is built from TRBV27 and TRBJ2-1, with TRBD1 as a possible D gene (5 bases). The CDR3 sequence is 14 residues long. Germline CDR1 and CDR2: MNHEY and SMNVEV (reference sequence). The V gene lost 0 bases and the J gene lost 6 bases, with 9 bases spanning the gap. As DNA, the CDR3 is TGTGCCAGCAGTTTATCGGGGCCCCCCAATGAGCAGTTCTTC. It translates to CASSLSGPPNEQFF.

This chain links TRBV11-3 with TRBJ2-7, with 7 bases matching TRBD2. CDR1 and CDR2 from the germline V gene are SGHNT and YENEEA. The V segment lost 3 bases and the J segment 4 bases; nucleotides outside the gene matches: 12. There are 16 residues in the CDR3. CDR3 region: CASSLGGPLGSYEQYF. CDR3 in DNA: TGTGCCAGCAGCTTGGGAGGGCCCCTAGGCTCGTACGAGCAGTACTTC.

The rearrangement uses TRBV5-6 and TRBJ2-7; 7 bases are a match to TRBD1. J was trimmed by 4 bases and V by 0 bases; bases with no gene match: 1. In germline, CDR1 is SGHDT, CDR2 YYEEEE. The CDR3 runs 13 residues. CDR3 sequence: CASSLADRYEQYF. CDR3 in DNA: TGTGCCAGCAGCTTGGCGGACAGGTACGAGCAGTACTTC.

The rearrangement uses TRBV7-6 and TRBJ1-6; 7 bases line up with TRBD1. V shed 9 bases, J shed 9 bases, and the junction held 8 bases outside the gene matches. Germline V gene lookup returns CDR1 SGHVS and CDR2 FNYEAQ. The CDR3 consists of 13 residues. This CDR3 is CASKRGPGSPLHF. CDR3 bases: TGTGCCAGTAAGAGGGGGCCTGGTTCACCCCTCCACTTT.

This clone was counted a single time. The chain joins TRBV28 to TRBJ2-7; 13 bases map to TRBD2. This CDR3 is 16 amino acids long. Germline CDR1 MDHEN, CDR2 SYDVKM. Trimming cost V 6 bases and J 3 bases; bases outside gene matches: 8. The CDR3 bases are TGTGCCAGCAGCCTCAGGGGACTAGCGGGAAACTACGAGCAGTACTTC. It codes for CASSLRGLAGNYEQYF.

This chain links TRBV4-3 with TRBJ2-1, with D possibly TRBD2 on 5 matching bases. The CDR3 runs 13 residues. Trimming took 1 base from V and 10 from J, leaving 11 bases between them. Germline values: CDR1 LGHNA, CDR2 YSLEER. In DNA form, the CDR3 reads TGCGCCAGCAGCCAAGGGCTCGGCGGGGAGCAGTTCTTC. Its translation: CASSQGLGGEQFF.

The V and J genes are TRBV2 and TRBJ2-5; D ambiguous. Germline V gives CDR1 SNHLY, CDR2 FYNNEI. CDR3 length equals 14 residues. Trimming took off 4 bases at V and 4 bases at J, with 13 bases between the two ends. CDR3 loop: CASSGFGSGETQYF. The CDR3, as DNA: TGTGCCAGCAGTGGATTCGGTTCGGGAGAGACCCAGTACTTC.